This entry lists 32 T cell receptor beta chains sequenced from one sample in a study of vaccination effects on CD4 cells after COVID-19. Their specific antigens are unknown. Sequencing followed a ViraFEST assay step that expanded antigen-specific CD4+ T cells with viral peptide pools. It was after more than 8 days of culture that CD4+ T cells were isolated. Either the BNT162b2 or mRNA-1273 vaccine was given to participants in two doses. Clones were sequenced by immunoSEQ multiplex PCR, and TCRdb holds only the in-frame ones, with some missing. The profile shows 21,000 or so clones, around 77% of them singletons. Specimen: CD4+ T cells from PBMCs cultured with HCoV-229E spike peptides, collected after COVID-19 vaccination. The source of these receptors is a human donor who received a COVID-19 vaccine.

The chain uses TRBV10-1 and TRBJ2-2, with a tentative D call TRBD1 (6 bases). Germline V gene lookup returns CDR1 WNHNN and CDR2 SYGVQD (reference sequence). The germline V and J ends were trimmed by 1 base and 3 bases, with 15 bases remaining between them. This CDR3 is 17 amino acids long. The CDR3 coding sequence is TGCGCCAGCAGTGAGTTAATGCAGGGGACGCACACCGGGGAGCTGTTTTTT. This gives the protein CASSELMQGTHTGELFF.

The chain combines TRBV5-1 with TRBJ2-3, with D perhaps given as TRBD1 or TRBD2 (6 bases each). V was clipped by 2 bases and J by 2 bases, with 18 bases between them. The germline V gene has CDR1 SGHRS and CDR2 YFSETQ. The length of the CDR3 is 17 residues. DNA of the CDR3: TGCGCCAGCAGCTTAGGGGGGTGGACAGTCACCACAGATACGCAGTATTTT. It specifies CASSLGGWTVTTDTQYF.

The V gene is TRBV4-2, the J gene TRBJ2-6; TRBD1 agrees at 7 bases. Germline CDR1 reads LGHNA; CDR2 reads YNFKEQ. The CDR3 totals 19 residues. The V segment lost 2 bases and the J segment 0 bases; nucleotides outside the gene matches: 10. The CDR3 spells CASSQYGSGGNSGANVLTF. The CDR3 DNA reads TGTGCCAGCAGCCAATATGGGTCAGGGGGAAACTCTGGGGCCAACGTCCTGACTTTC.

The chain recombines TRBV25-1 with TRBJ1-1, with unresolved D. CDR3 length: 12 residues. The V and J ends lost 7 bases and 11 bases respectively, with 17 bases between them. Germline assignment: CDR1 MGHDK and CDR2 SYGVNS. The CDR3, as DNA: TGTGCCAGCAAAGAGAGTGGCCAGCGGGCTTTCTTT. Translated: CASKESGQRAFF.

The chain has TRBV5-1 and TRBJ2-1; no clear D gene. This CDR3 contains 14 residues. Germline V gene lookup returns CDR1 SGHRS and CDR2 YFSETQ. The V and J ends lost 2 bases and 2 bases respectively, with 8 bases between them. The CDR3 DNA reads as TGCGCCAGCAGCTTAGGGCAAACCTACAATGAGCAGTTCTTC. Residues: CASSLGQTYNEQFF.

The chain uses TRBV7-8 and TRBJ1-2, with 8 nucleotides matching TRBD1. Unmatched junction bases numbered 4, after V lost 4 bases and J lost 0 bases. CDR3 length: 15 residues. The germline CDR1 and CDR2 sequences are SGHVS and FQNEAQ. This CDR3 reads CASSYQGATNYGYTF. The CDR3 DNA follows: TGTGCCAGCAGCTACCAGGGGGCTACTAACTATGGCTACACCTTC. The variable domain in full, completed from reference TRBV7-8 and TRBJ1-2, reads GAGVSQSPRYKVAKRGQDVALRCDPISGHVSLFWYQQALGQGPEFLTYFQNEAQLDKSGLPSDRFFAERPEGSVSTLKIQRTQQEDSAVYLCASSYQGATNYGYTFGSGTRLTVV.

The genes are TRBV5-6 and TRBJ1-2; unclear D gene. This CDR3 contains 13 residues. The germline V and J ends were trimmed by 1 base and 3 bases, with 7 bases remaining between them. CDR1 SGHDT and CDR2 YYEEEE come from the germline V gene. CDR3: CASSLRADYGYTF. CDR3 DNA: TGTGCCAGCAGCTTGCGGGCGGACTATGGCTACACCTTC.

This chain uses TRBV28 with TRBJ1-2; D perhaps matches TRBD1 (6 bases). Trimming pared 5 bases from V and 8 bases from J, leaving 18 bases between. Per the germline V gene, CDR1 is MDHEN and CDR2 is SYDVKM. The CDR3 is 14 residues long. CDR3 in DNA: TGTGCCAGCAGTCCGACAGGAATAAGATGGGGCTACACCTTC. Translating gives CASSPTGIRWGYTF.

This clone appeared a single time. The chain is built from TRBV19 and TRBJ1-2, with 7 bases that match TRBD1. Trimming took 4 bases from V and 2 from J; bases not matched to a gene: 10. The CDR3 is 16 amino acids. Germline-derived CDR1 and CDR2 are LNHDA and SQIVND (reference sequence). CDR3 bases: TGTGCCAGTAGTACGACAGGGAGTGCCCAAAACTATGGCTACACCTTC. This codes for CASSTTGSAQNYGYTF.

This sequence joins TRBV5-1 and TRBJ1-5; 7 bases line up with TRBD1. Germline V CDR1 and CDR2: SGHRS, YFSETQ. This CDR3 contains 13 residues. With V trimmed by 6 bases and J by 6 bases, 6 bases remained unmatched. The CDR3 sequence is CASKLGGRQPQHF. The CDR3 DNA follows: TGCGCCAGCAAGTTAGGGGGCCGTCAGCCCCAGCATTTT.

This clone was recorded a few times. The gene calls are TRBV11-3 and TRBJ2-1; perhaps TRBD2 as D (5 bases). V was cut by 5 bases and J by 2 bases, with 13 bases left in between. CDR1 is SGHNT and CDR2 is YENEEA in the germline V gene. The CDR3 consists of 15 residues. CDR3 sequence reads: CASSERGLPYNEQFF. For the CDR3, the DNA is TGTGCCAGCAGCGAACGGGGTTTGCCCTACAATGAGCAGTTCTTC.

The rearrangement links TRBV24-1 to TRBJ2-7; D gene ambiguous. The CDR3 loop spans 17 amino acids. Per germline, CDR1 KGHDR and CDR2 SFDVKD. V lost 6 bases and J 2 bases, leaving 22 bases between the germline ends. In DNA form, the CDR3 reads TGTGCCACCAGTCACAAAATAGGCCGCTTCGGCCCCTACGAGCAGTACTTC. It codes for CATSHKIGRFGPYEQYF.

The chain uses TRBV9 and TRBJ1-1; D possibly corresponds to TRBD1 (6 bases). The length of the CDR3 is 18 residues. V was trimmed by 0 bases and J by 5 bases, leaving 23 bases between them. CDR1 is SGDLS and CDR2 is YYNGEE in the germline V gene. The CDR3 sequence is CASSVDPPDRRYGTEAFF. CDR3 nucleotide sequence: TGTGCCAGCAGCGTAGACCCCCCCGACAGGAGATACGGGACTGAAGCTTTCTTT.

The chain couples TRBV6-4 to TRBJ2-1, with TRBD2 matching over 13 bases. The germline V gene has CDR1 MRHNA and CDR2 SNTAGT. The trim removed 4 bases at V and 5 bases at J, leaving 2 bases unmatched. The CDR3 covers 15 residues. DNA for the CDR3: TGTGCCAGCAGTGCCGGGACTAGCGGGGACAATGAGCAGTTCTTC. Translating gives CASSAGTSGDNEQFF.

J is TRBJ1-1 and V is TRBV19; D uncertain. This CDR3 is built from 13 residues. Trimming left V 3 bases short and J 1 base short, with 6 bases between. The V gene's germline CDR1 is LNHDA and CDR2 SQIVND (reference sequence). The CDR3 here is CASSIPRNTEAFF. As DNA, the CDR3 is TGTGCCAGTAGTATTCCACGGAACACTGAAGCTTTCTTT. The full variable domain, completed using reference TRBV19 and TRBJ1-1, is DGGITQSPKYLFRKEGQNVTLSCEQNLNHDAMYWYRQDPGQGLRLIYYSQIVNDFQKGDIAEGYSVSREKKESFPLTVTSAQKNPTAFYLCASSIPRNTEAFFGQGTRLTVV.

V and J are TRBV10-3 and TRBJ1-1; D ambiguous. Trimming left V 0 bases short and J 12 bases short, with 11 bases between. The CDR3 has 12 residues. CDR1 is ENHRY, CDR2 SYGVKD, per germline. CDR3 sequence: CAISESRAEPFF. The CDR3 DNA reads TGTGCCATCAGTGAGTCAAGGGCAGAGCCTTTCTTT.

The chain carries TRBV5-4 and TRBJ2-4, with a possible D match to TRBD2 (5 bases). The germline CDR1 and CDR2 sequences are SGHNT and YYREEE (reference sequence). The CDR3 consists of 13 residues. Trimming took 1 base from V and 5 from J, leaving 7 bases between them. DNA for the CDR3: TGTGCCAGCAGCTTGTACGGGGAAAACATTCAGTACTTC. Encoded protein: CASSLYGENIQYF.

The chain is built from TRBV2 and TRBJ2-5, with 7 bases matching TRBD2. The V and J ends lost 3 bases and 4 bases, in that order; junction bases with no gene match: 8. CDR1 is SNHLY and CDR2 is FYNNEI in the germline V gene. CDR3 length: 15 amino acids. The CDR3 spells CASSDLRGGRETQYF. CDR3 nucleotides: TGTGCCAGCAGTGATTTGCGGGGAGGGCGAGAGACCCAGTACTTC. Full variable domain (rest looked up from reference TRBV2 and TRBJ2-5): EPEVTQTPSHQVTQMGQEVILRCVPISNHLYFYWYRQILGQKVEFLVSFYNNEISEKSEIFDDQFSVERPDGSNFTLKIRSTKLEDSAMYFCASSDLRGGRETQYFGPGTRLLVL.

The chain is built from TRBV10-2 and TRBJ1-1; D is possibly TRBD1 (6 bases). Between the trimmed V and J ends, which lost 8 bases and 2 bases, there was a span of 15 bases. The CDR3 sequence is 14 residues long. CDR1 and CDR2 (germline): WSHSY, SAAADI. Here the CDR3 DNA reads TGCGCCAGCTCTGGGATACAGGGAAACACTGAAGCTTTCTTT. Translated, it gives CASSGIQGNTEAFF.

The chain recombines TRBV5-6 with TRBJ1-6; 7 bases are a match to TRBD1. The CDR3 extends over 15 amino acids. Germline values: CDR1 SGHDT, CDR2 YYEEEE. The V gene end was trimmed by 1 base and the J gene end by 6 bases; junction bases not matched to a gene: 4. CDR3 residues: CASSLWDSRNSPLHF. As DNA, the CDR3 is TGTGCCAGCAGCTTGTGGGACAGCCGTAATTCACCCCTCCACTTT.

This clone occurred a few times. This chain connects TRBV7-8 to TRBJ1-1, with D possibly TRBD1 on 5 matching bases. The length of the CDR3 is 15 residues. The germline V and J ends were trimmed by 5 bases and 4 bases, with 17 bases remaining between them. In germline, CDR1 is SGHVS, CDR2 FQNEAQ. CDR3 bases: TGTGCCAGCAGCCCCCTGGGACTGATGAGCACTGAAGCTTTCTTT. Its protein is CASSPLGLMSTEAFF.

CDR3 sequence: CASSLSGGTSTDTQYF. The CDR3 nucleotides are TGCGCCAGCAGCTTATCAGGGGGAACTAGCACAGATACGCAGTATTTT. The J gene is TRBJ2-3, the V gene TRBV5-1; 7 bases match TRBD1. In germline, CDR1 is SGHRS, CDR2 YFSETQ. CDR3 length: 16 residues. The trim removed 2 bases at V and 0 bases at J, leaving 6 bases unmatched.

The chain couples TRBV2 to TRBJ2-3, with D perhaps assigned TRBD1 or TRBD2 (5 bases each). V shed 5 bases and J shed 0 bases, with 18 bases lying between them. The CDR3 spans 17 residues. The germline V gene encodes CDR1 SNHLY and CDR2 FYNNEI. The CDR3 reads CASSRSMRGTSTDTQYF. CDR3 bases: TGTGCCAGCAGTAGATCGATGAGGGGAACAAGCACAGATACGCAGTATTTT. Filled out from reference TRBV2 and TRBJ2-3, the complete variable domain reads EPEVTQTPSHQVTQMGQEVILRCVPISNHLYFYWYRQILGQKVEFLVSFYNNEISEKSEIFDDQFSVERPDGSNFTLKIRSTKLEDSAMYFCASSRSMRGTSTDTQYFGPGTRLTVL.

In this sample, this clone turned up a few times. The chain employs TRBV10-2 and TRBJ1-1, with D possibly matching TRBD1 (6 bases). The V and J ends lost 2 bases and 5 bases respectively, with 15 bases between them. The CDR3 length is 15 residues. CDR1 is WSHSY, CDR2 SAAADI, per germline. This chain's CDR3 is CASSELQGVWTEAFF. In DNA form, the CDR3 reads TGCGCCAGCAGTGAGCTACAGGGCGTATGGACTGAAGCTTTCTTT.

V is TRBV7-2 and J is TRBJ2-7, with TRBD2 identical over 7 bases. J was trimmed by 2 bases and V by 2 bases; bases with no gene match: 3. The CDR3 is 14 amino acids. Germline V lookup: CDR1 SGHTA, CDR2 FQGNSA. The CDR3 nucleotides read TGTGCCAGCAGCTTACAGGGAGGGCCCTACGAGCAGTACTTC. Translated: CASSLQGGPYEQYF. The full variable domain, in which reference TRBV7-2 and TRBJ2-7 provide the parts outside the CDR3, is GAGVSQSPSNKVTEKGKDVELRCDPISGHTALYWYRQSLGQGLEFLIYFQGNSAPDKSGLPSDRFSAERTGGSVSTLTIQRTQQEDSAVYLCASSLQGGPYEQYFGPGTRLTVT.

The rearrangement uses TRBV6-4 and TRBJ1-5; a weak D match, TRBD1 (5 bases). Germline V gene lookup returns CDR1 MRHNA and CDR2 SNTAGT. CDR3 length: 15 amino acids. The ends were cut back, 10 bases at V and 1 base at J, with 17 bases in the middle. The CDR3 nucleotides read TGTGCCACTCCCCCCCGGCGGGACAGCAATCAGCCCCAGCATTTT. Protein sequence: CATPPRRDSNQPQHF.

This clone was counted between two and nine times. The V gene is TRBV2, the J gene TRBJ2-7; 8 nucleotides match TRBD2. V shed 3 bases and J 2 bases; nucleotides not matched to a gene: 12. CDR3 size: 17 residues. The germline V gene encodes CDR1 SNHLY and CDR2 FYNNEI. The CDR3 reads CASSDTGTSGLTYEQYF. In DNA, the CDR3 is TGTGCCAGCAGTGATACGGGCACTAGCGGTCTGACCTACGAGCAGTACTTC.

The V and J genes are TRBV27 and TRBJ1-1; TRBD1 aligns across 7 bases. This CDR3 spans 14 amino acids. V gave up 5 bases and J gave up 4 bases; unmatched junction bases: 7. Germline V lookup: CDR1 MNHEY, CDR2 SMNVEV (reference sequence). Here the CDR3 DNA reads TGTGCCAGCAGTCCCCCCGGGACAGTCACTGAAGCTTTCTTT. Residues: CASSPPGTVTEAFF.

The genes are TRBV14 and TRBJ1-1; D ambiguous. Germline CDR1 and CDR2: SGHDN and FVKESK. Trimming left V 4 bases short and J 5 bases short, with 14 bases between. The CDR3 runs to 14 residues. The CDR3 DNA reads as TGTGCCAGCAGCCCAAACCCAGGACGGACTGAAGCTTTCTTT. Translation gives CASSPNPGRTEAFF.

This chain joins TRBV6-5 and TRBJ2-7, with D perhaps TRBD1 (6 bases). The CDR3 is 14 amino acids. Germline V gene sequence: CDR1 MNHEY, CDR2 SVGAGI. V gave up 3 bases and J gave up 2 bases, with 11 bases separating them. The CDR3 loop is CASSYLTGTYEQYF. The DNA for the CDR3 is TGTGCCAGCAGTTATCTGACAGGAACCTACGAGCAGTACTTC.

The gene calls are TRBV19 and TRBJ2-7; 9 bases agree with TRBD1. The CDR3 spans 14 residues. Per the germline V gene, CDR1 is LNHDA and CDR2 is SQIVND (reference sequence). Trimming at V came to 3 bases and at J to 0 bases, leaving 0 bases not matched to a gene. The CDR3 DNA follows: TGTGCCAGTAGTATGGACAGGGGCTCCTACGAGCAGTACTTC. This encodes CASSMDRGSYEQYF.

The V call is TRBV4-1, the J call TRBJ2-1; the match to TRBD2 covers 13 bases. The CDR3 consists of 16 residues. The germline gives CDR1 MGHRA, CDR2 YSYEKL. V trimming: 3 bases; J trimming: 2 bases; junction bases outside the gene matches: 1. The CDR3 DNA reads TGCGCCAGCAGCCAGACTAGCGGGGGGACCTACAATGAGCAGTTCTTC. Its translation is CASSQTSGGTYNEQFF.